The entry that follows covers one T cell receptor beta chain sequence. The study recruited people aged roughly 18 to 89 years across roughly 25 US areas. The data were taken from a study of blood T cell repertoires in COVID-19. For the study at large: The samples span acute and convalescent COVID-19 from the United States, Italy and Spain. Sources were T cells, B-cell-depleted T cells, or PBMCs; the material itself was cDNA or gDNA.

Authors' analysis steps: Amplification of reference gene primers provided the estimated nucleated cell counts. Some clones are missing from TCRdb's copy, which holds only in-frame ones; the method was immunoSEQ multiplex PCR. V and J calls and clone size follow that table, whereas D and trimming were derived from the DNA. The table lists 320,000 or so clones, about 90% of them singletons. CDR1 and CDR2 from the germline V gene are GTSNPN and SVGIG (reference sequence). CDR3 length equals 13 residues. The V and J ends lost 1 base and 6 bases respectively, with 10 bases between them. The chain is built from TRBV30 and TRBJ2-1; D possibly corresponds to TRBD1 (5 bases). The sample comprised PBMCs or T cells enriched from blood (not recorded which). The source of this sequence is a woman in her twenties or thirties who had recovered from COVID-19. CDR3 in DNA: TGTGCCTGGAGTGGGCAGGGCTCCAATGAGCAGTTCTTC. As protein: CAWSGQGSNEQFF.